This T cell receptor beta chain came from a study of PD-1 blockade in classical Hodgkin lymphoma. Whole-study results and caveats: A significant rise in TCR diversity by C4D1 was seen for CD4+ but not CD8+ cells.

CDR3 size: 12 residues. Germline V gene sequence: CDR1 GTSNPN, CDR2 SVGIG (reference sequence). V lost 5 bases and J 6 bases, leaving 12 bases between the germline ends. As to this clone: Its target is not known.

The protocol was immunoSEQ multiplex PCR, while the TCRdb copy is restricted to in-frame clones and leaves out a portion. The sample holds about 64,000 clones, more than 80% seen once. Time point indicated: cycle 4 day 1 (C4D1), after more than 5 weeks of nivolumab. Following autologous stem cell transplantation, relapse occurred in every patient, and exposure to brentuximab vedotin varied. The chain employs TRBV30 and TRBJ2-3; a possible D gene is TRBD2 (7 bases). The specimen was peripheral blood mononuclear cells (PBMCs), collected before the fourth cycle of nivolumab. The receptor comes from a human donor with classical Hodgkin lymphoma. CDR3 sequence: CAWARGADTQYF. Here the CDR3 DNA reads TGTGCCTGGGCCCGGGGGGCCGATACGCAGTATTTT. The full variable domain, in which reference TRBV30 and TRBJ2-3 provide the parts outside the CDR3, is SQTIHQWPATLVQPVGSPLSLECTVEGTSNPNLYWYRQAAGRGLQLLFYSVGIGQISSEVPQNLSASRPQDRQFILSSKKLLLSDSGFYLCAWARGADTQYFGPGTRLTVL.